The 20 T cell receptor beta chains below all came from one sample that was sequenced in a study of beta chain features in type 1 diabetes. All of the isolated RNA was reverse transcribed, so expressed TCRB transcripts were sequenced. Here immunoSEQ multiplex PCR was the method, and the copy in TCRdb shows in-frame clones only, minus some. The sample lists approximately 380,000 clones; around 15% were seen once. The material sequenced was naive CD4+ T cells from blood. The receptors here all came from a woman aged 18-30 years in good health.

This clone was seen more than once but under ten times. The chain uses TRBV19 and TRBJ2-1; a possible D gene is TRBD2 (6 bases). Germline CDR1 and CDR2: LNHDA and SQIVND (reference sequence). This CDR3 has 16 residues. Trimming pared 4 bases from V and 4 bases from J, leaving 17 bases between. CDR3 DNA sequence: TGTGCCAGTAGTACTGCCGGGACTCGGGGGTACAATGAGCAGTTCTTC. This encodes CASSTAGTRGYNEQFF.

In regard to this clone: The same CDR3 arises from other DNA sequences in this sample as well. The chain recombines TRBV30 with TRBJ2-1, with D unresolved. This CDR3 spans 11 amino acids. The V and J ends lost 0 bases and 7 bases respectively, with 4 bases between them. Germline-derived CDR1 and CDR2 are GTSNPN and SVGIG (reference sequence). The CDR3 coding sequence is TGTGCCTGGAGTGTTCTAAATGAGCAGTTCTTC. The encoded protein is CAWSVLNEQFF.

Only a few counts were recorded for this clone. This chain connects TRBV28 to TRBJ2-7, with 9 bases that match TRBD1. V trimming: 5 bases; J trimming: 6 bases; junction bases outside the gene matches: 11. The CDR3 has 15 amino acids. Germline CDR1 and CDR2: MDHEN and SYDVKM. The DNA for the CDR3 is TGTGCCAGCAGTCTTACAGGGGGCCTCTCTGGCGAGCAGTACTTC. Its translation is CASSLTGGLSGEQYF.

The rearrangement uses TRBV30 and TRBJ2-3; 12 nucleotides match TRBD2. The ends lost 6 bases at V and 3 bases at J; junction bases unmatched: 4. Germline CDR1 and CDR2: GTSNPN and SVGIG (reference sequence). The CDR3 is made up of 14 amino acids. CDR3 sequence: CACRTSGMTDTQYF. In DNA, the CDR3 is TGTGCCTGTCGGACTAGCGGGATGACAGATACGCAGTATTTT.

The table lists this clone with a few counts. CDR3 in DNA: TGTGCCAGCAGCTCCGGGGCCGGGGAGCTGTTTTTT. Translating gives CASSSGAGELFF. J is TRBJ2-2 and V is TRBV5-6, with D perhaps TRBD2 (5 bases). This CDR3 is built from 12 residues. CDR1 SGHDT and CDR2 YYEEEE come from the germline V gene. Trimming stripped 3 bases from V and 6 bases from J, with 6 bases between.

The table lists this clone with a few counts. The chain is built from TRBV7-2 and TRBJ1-2; TRBD1 might be the D (6 bases). Germline lookup yields CDR1 SGHTA and CDR2 FQGNSA. The length of the CDR3 is 13 residues. V was clipped by 5 bases and J by 5 bases, with 12 bases between them. The CDR3 is CASSQTGSYGYTF. CDR3 nucleotides: TGTGCCAGCAGCCAAACAGGGTCATATGGCTACACCTTC.

This chain joins TRBV4-1 and TRBJ2-6; 7 bases map to TRBD1. There are 16 residues in the CDR3. V lost 3 bases and J lost 4; bases outside the gene matches: 6. Germline assignment: CDR1 MGHRA and CDR2 YSYEKL. CDR3 sequence: CASSQTGWQGANVLTF. CDR3 coding DNA: TGCGCCAGCAGCCAGACAGGGTGGCAAGGGGCCAACGTCCTGACTTTC.

There are a few counts of this clone. This chain links TRBV28 with TRBJ2-7, with D possibly matching TRBD1 (6 bases). The V gene lost 5 bases and the J gene lost 1 base, with 15 bases spanning the gap. This CDR3 spans 15 amino acids. Germline values: CDR1 MDHEN, CDR2 SYDVKM. The CDR3 sequence: CASSPSLGQSYEQYF. The CDR3, as DNA: TGTGCCAGCAGTCCATCCCTCGGACAGTCCTACGAGCAGTACTTC.

This clone was found a few times. The genes are TRBV28 and TRBJ2-1; 7 positions agree with TRBD1. This CDR3 comprises 12 residues. The germline CDR1 and CDR2 sequences are MDHEN and SYDVKM. V lost 8 bases and J lost 9; bases outside the gene matches: 7. In DNA form, the CDR3 reads TGTGCCAGCCCCGGGACAGAGGGTGAGCAGTTCTTC. It is translated as CASPGTEGEQFF.

Worth noting for this clone: At one end the junction does not follow the germline gene, possibly because of a read error. CDR3 in DNA: TGCAGCGTTCGGACTAGCGGAAGTCAGGACTTC. This translates into CSVRTSGSQDF. The chain carries TRBV29-1 and TRBJ2-7, with 10 bases fitting TRBD2. The CDR3 contains 11 residues. The germline CDR1 and CDR2 sequences are SQVTM and ANQGSEA.

The chain links TRBV14 to TRBJ2-3, with D hard to call. Germline CDR1 SGHDN, CDR2 FVKESK. The V gene lost 2 bases and the J gene lost 3 bases, with 6 bases spanning the gap. CDR3 length equals 13 residues. The CDR3 protein is CASSQPDTDTQYF. CDR3 DNA: TGTGCCAGCAGCCAACCAGATACAGATACGCAGTATTTT.

This clone has just a few counts. The chain recombines TRBV29-1 with TRBJ2-7; the D gene is possibly TRBD1 (5 bases). Trimming stripped 4 bases from V and 0 bases from J, with 10 bases between. CDR1 and CDR2 from the germline V gene are SQVTM and ANQGSEA. This CDR3 is 13 amino acids long. The CDR3 nucleotides read TGCAGCGTTGGGCAACAGGCCTCCTACGAGCAGTACTTC. Its translation is CSVGQQASYEQYF.

This clone showed up just a few times. This sequence joins TRBV14 and TRBJ2-7; D possibly corresponds to TRBD1 (6 bases). From germline, CDR1 is SGHDN and CDR2 FVKESK. This CDR3 region has 16 residues. The V and J ends lost 4 bases and 2 bases respectively, with 18 bases between them. The CDR3 DNA follows: TGTGCCAGCAGCCGGGCCCTAAGCAGGGGAACCTACGAGCAGTACTTC. It specifies CASSRALSRGTYEQYF.

The chain carries TRBV7-2 and TRBJ2-7; D gene unclear. V lost 5 bases, J lost 0 bases, and 17 bases lay in between. From germline, CDR1 is SGHTA and CDR2 FQGNSA. The CDR3 is made up of 16 amino acids. CDR3 bases: TGTGCCAGCAGCCGAGACGCTAGTCGTGCCTCCTACGAGCAGTACTTC. Translating gives CASSRDASRASYEQYF.

This clone was seen more than once but under ten times. This chain connects TRBV5-1 to TRBJ2-7, with D maybe TRBD2 (6 bases). This CDR3 region has 16 residues. V lost 0 bases to trimming and J lost 1 base, with 14 bases between them. Germline V gives CDR1 SGHRS, CDR2 YFSETQ. This chain's CDR3 is CASSLADGSGSYEQYF. The CDR3 coding sequence is TGCGCCAGCAGCTTGGCCGACGGGAGCGGGTCCTACGAGCAGTACTTC.

This clone was observed a few times. This chain links TRBV6-6 with TRBJ2-5; D is unclear. The CDR3 contains 11 residues. CDR1 is MNHNY and CDR2 is SVGAGI in the germline V gene (reference sequence). The V end lost 6 bases, the J end lost 7 bases, and 9 bases lay between the germline ends. CDR3 in amino acids: CASSSAGTQYF. CDR3 DNA sequence: TGTGCCAGCAGCTCCGCAGGGACCCAGTACTTC.

The J gene is TRBJ2-3, the V gene TRBV9, with 7 bases matching TRBD2. After removal of 2 bases from V and 0 bases from J, the junction contained 3 bases not matched to a gene. Germline V gene sequence: CDR1 SGDLS, CDR2 YYNGEE. There are 15 residues in the CDR3. The CDR3 sequence is CASSVPAGSTDTQYF. The CDR3 nucleotides read TGTGCCAGCAGCGTCCCAGCGGGGAGCACAGATACGCAGTATTTT.

This clone was counted a few times. The genes are TRBV18 and TRBJ2-7; 10 bases agree with TRBD2. The length of the CDR3 is 17 residues. From germline, CDR1 is KGHSH and CDR2 LQKENI. V lost 4 bases and J lost 0; bases outside the gene matches: 9. CDR3 sequence reads: CASSLTSGVSLSYEQYF. The DNA of the CDR3 is TGTGCCAGCTCACTCACTAGCGGGGTCTCCCTCTCCTACGAGCAGTACTTC.

In this sample, this clone turned up a few times. This chain joins TRBV5-1 and TRBJ1-3, with D hard to call. V was trimmed by 0 bases and J by 0 bases, leaving 7 bases between them. Germline loops: CDR1 SGHRS, CDR2 YFSETQ. The CDR3 is made up of 15 amino acids. The CDR3 loop reads CASSLGGSSGNTIYF. CDR3 nucleotide sequence: TGCGCCAGCAGCTTGGGCGGCTCCTCTGGAAACACCATATATTTT.

The rearrangement joins TRBV7-8 to TRBJ2-1, with 10 bases fitting TRBD2. This CDR3 is built from 14 residues. The V gene end was trimmed by 5 bases and the J gene end by 8 bases; junction bases not matched to a gene: 6. Germline V gene data show CDR1 as SGHVS and CDR2 as FQNEAQ. The DNA of the CDR3 is TGTGCCAGCAGCCAGGAGCGGGAGGGCGATGAGCAGTTCTTC. Amino acids: CASSQEREGDEQFF.